This T cell receptor (beta chain) was sequenced for a study of blood T cells in healthy people across ages. Germline assignment: CDR1 SNHLY and CDR2 FYNNEI. The CDR3 is made up of 14 amino acids. V shed 5 bases, J shed 8 bases, and the junction held 9 bases outside the gene matches. Through a sample-barcoded 5' primer and a J-beta primer mix, a second PCR was run for roughly 7 to 12 cycles. MiXCR, run by TCRdb on the 5' RACE reads, gives a single entry per CDR3 protein. This repertoire shows 2 million or so distinct CDR3 sequences, about 50% found once; its top ten account for around 2.1%. The material sequenced was blood. The receptor comes from a woman aged 40 to 50 in good health. This chain joins TRBV2 and TRBJ1-5; TRBD1 agrees at 7 bases. The CDR3 protein is CASSKYRGHEPQHF. CDR3 coding DNA: TGTGCCAGCAGTAAATACAGGGGACATGAGCCCCAGCATTTT.